This TCR beta chain was sequenced in a study of response to subunit inactivated influenza vaccine. This CDR3 comprises 15 residues. Between the trimmed V and J ends, which lost 6 bases and 2 bases, there was a span of 16 bases. Germline CDR1 is DFQATT and CDR2 is SNEGSKA (reference sequence). Each CDR3 protein gets one entry after TCRdb re-called the RT-PCR reads with MiXCR. The sample has about 580,000 distinct CDR3 sequences, about 15% seen once. This clonotype was seen ten or more times. The chain employs TRBV20-1 and TRBJ2-2, with D possibly called TRBD1 or TRBD2 (6 bases each). This specimen consisted of PBMCs from blood, obtained 12 days after vaccination. This receptor was taken from a man aged 45-65 years who received an inactivated influenza vaccine. CDR3 amino acids: CSAPEAGHNTGELFF. CDR3 nucleotides: TGCAGTGCCCCCGAGGCGGGACACAACACCGGGGAGCTGTTTTTT.